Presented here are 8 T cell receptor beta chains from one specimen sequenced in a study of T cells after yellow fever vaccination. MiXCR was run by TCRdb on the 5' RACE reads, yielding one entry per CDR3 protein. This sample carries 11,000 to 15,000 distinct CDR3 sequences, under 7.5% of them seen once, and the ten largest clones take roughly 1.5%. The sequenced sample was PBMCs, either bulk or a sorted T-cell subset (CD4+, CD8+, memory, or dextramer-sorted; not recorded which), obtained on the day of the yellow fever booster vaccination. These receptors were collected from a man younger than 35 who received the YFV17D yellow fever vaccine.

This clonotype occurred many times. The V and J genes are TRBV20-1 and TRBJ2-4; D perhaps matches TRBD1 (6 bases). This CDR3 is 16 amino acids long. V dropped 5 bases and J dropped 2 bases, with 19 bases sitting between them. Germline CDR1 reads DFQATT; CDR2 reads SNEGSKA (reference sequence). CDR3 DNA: TGCAGTGCTCCCTTAAACTGGGGGCCCTCCAAAAACATTCAGTACTTC. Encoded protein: CSAPLNWGPSKNIQYF.

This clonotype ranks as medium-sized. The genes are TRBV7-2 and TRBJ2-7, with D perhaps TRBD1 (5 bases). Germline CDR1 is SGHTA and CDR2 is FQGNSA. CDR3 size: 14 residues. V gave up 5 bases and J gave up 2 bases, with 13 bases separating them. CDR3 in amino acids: CASSTFDRPYEQYF. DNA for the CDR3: TGTGCCAGCAGCACCTTCGACAGACCCTACGAGCAGTACTTC.

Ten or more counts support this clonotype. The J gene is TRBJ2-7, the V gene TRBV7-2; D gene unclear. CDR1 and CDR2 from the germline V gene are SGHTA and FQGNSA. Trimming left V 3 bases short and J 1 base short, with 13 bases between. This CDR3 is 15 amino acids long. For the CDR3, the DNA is TGTGCCAGCAGCTTGGAATCTTGGCCGTCCTACGAGCAGTACTTC. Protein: CASSLESWPSYEQYF.

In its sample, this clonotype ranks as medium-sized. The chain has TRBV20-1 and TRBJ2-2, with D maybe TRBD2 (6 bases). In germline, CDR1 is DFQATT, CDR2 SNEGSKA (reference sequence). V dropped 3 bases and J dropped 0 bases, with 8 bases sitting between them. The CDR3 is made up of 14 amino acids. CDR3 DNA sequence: TGCAGTGCTAGGGTAGCGGCGAACACCGGGGAGCTGTTTTTT. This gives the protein CSARVAANTGELFF.

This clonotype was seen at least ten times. The CDR3 here is CASTPGHQNYGYTF. CDR3 nucleotide sequence: TGTGCCAGCACCCCGGGACATCAAAACTATGGCTACACCTTC. The chain carries TRBV7-9 and TRBJ1-2, with D perhaps TRBD1 (6 bases). Germline lookup yields CDR1 SEHNR and CDR2 FQNEAQ (reference sequence). This CDR3 contains 14 residues. Between the trimmed V and J ends, which lost 7 bases and 2 bases, there was a span of 14 bases.

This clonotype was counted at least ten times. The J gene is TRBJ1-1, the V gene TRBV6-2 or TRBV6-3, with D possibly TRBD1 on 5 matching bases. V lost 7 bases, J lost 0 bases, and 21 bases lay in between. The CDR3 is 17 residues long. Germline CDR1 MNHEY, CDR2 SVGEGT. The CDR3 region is CASKLAWGFTVNTEAFF. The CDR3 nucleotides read TGTGCCAGCAAATTGGCCTGGGGGTTCACAGTGAACACTGAAGCTTTCTTT.

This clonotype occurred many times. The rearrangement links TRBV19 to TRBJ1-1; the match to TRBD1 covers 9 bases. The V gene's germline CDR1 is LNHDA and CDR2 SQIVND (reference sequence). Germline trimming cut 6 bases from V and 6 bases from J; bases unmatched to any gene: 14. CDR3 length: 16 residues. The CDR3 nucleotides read TGTGCCAGTAGGGACAGGGGTTATTTCCCCTCTGCTGAAGCTTTCTTT. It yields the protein CASRDRGYFPSAEAFF.

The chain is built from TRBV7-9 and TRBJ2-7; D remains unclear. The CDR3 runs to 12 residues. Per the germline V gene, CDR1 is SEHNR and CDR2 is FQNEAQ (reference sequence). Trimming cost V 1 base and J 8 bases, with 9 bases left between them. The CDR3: CASSLGRYKQYV. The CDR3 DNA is TGTGCCAGCAGCTTAGGGCGTTATAAGCAGTACGTC.